What follows are 3 T cell receptor beta chains derived from one specimen sequenced in a study of regulatory T cells in long-lasting Graves disease. Time point of the sample: persistent/refractory GD, antithyroid drugs over 5 years with positive TRAb. There was RNA extracted from PBMCs, and the TCR library was made from it. Libraries of TCR beta came from iRepertoire HTBI primers plus Arm-PCR of CDR3 regions. TCRdb itself ran the multiplex PCR reads through MiXCR, one entry per CDR3 protein. The sample has approximately 690,000 distinct CDR3 sequences; 25% to 35% are singletons. Specimen: peripheral blood mononuclear cells (PBMCs), collected when the disease was refractory, from a patient treated with antithyroid drugs. These receptors came from a female donor with Graves disease.

This clonotype was detected many times. CDR3 nucleotides: TGTGCCAGCAGTAGCGGACTAGCGGTTCGCTCTGGGGCCAACGTCCTGACTTTC. Its protein product is CASSSGLAVRSGANVLTF. The V and J genes are TRBV27 and TRBJ2-6; 10 positions match TRBD2. The CDR3 totals 18 residues. Germline assignment: CDR1 MNHEY and CDR2 SMNVEV (reference sequence). Unmatched junction bases numbered 7, after V lost 5 bases and J lost 0 bases.

The chain recombines TRBV20-1 with TRBJ1-1; TRBD1 might be the D (5 bases). V was trimmed by 6 bases and J by 0 bases, leaving 11 bases between them. The V gene's germline CDR1 is DFQATT and CDR2 SNEGSKA (reference sequence). The CDR3 has 13 residues. The CDR3 loop reads CSAIRQMNTEAFF. The CDR3 DNA reads as TGCAGTGCAATTAGACAGATGAACACTGAAGCTTTCTTT.

This clonotype was detected a few times. The rearrangement links TRBV29-1 to TRBJ2-2; 8 bases are shared with TRBD2. V was clipped by 6 bases and J by 2 bases; unmatched bases: 8. The CDR3 is 15 amino acids. Looked up from germline, CDR1 is SQVTM and CDR2 is ANQGSEA. CDR3 DNA sequence: TGCAGCGTCATCCCGGGACTAGTCAACACCGGGGAGCTGTTTTTT. This codes for CSVIPGLVNTGELFF.